A selection of T cell receptor beta chains follows, all from one sample in a study of cytomegalovirus exposure and HLA in healthy donors. The method was immunoSEQ multiplex PCR; TCRdb's version includes in-frame clones alone and lacks a portion of them. The profile covers 100,000 to 150,000 clones, with 65% to 85% appearing a single time and around 1.5% taken by the ten largest. Sample: PBMCs. These receptors originate from a woman under 30 in good health and CMV-seronegative. The conserved cysteine and the conserved F or W are not part of the CDR3 here.

>13|TRBJ2-3|TRBV5-1
ASSLDRGGTDTQY
>13|TRBJ2-5|TRBV7-9
ASSLLAGSQETQY
>14|TRBJ2-1|TRBV4-2
ASSQGGTGSYNEQF
>10|TRBJ2-3|TRBV10-1
ATGTNTDTQY
>11|TRBJ2-1|TRBV5-1
ASSLDDRREEF
>12|TRBJ2-2|TRBV7-2
ASSPYEGTGELF
>10|TRBJ1-5|TRBV6-6
ASSFGGGPQH
>10|TRBJ1-5|TRBV15
ATSRSYQPQH
>11|TRBJ1-2|TRBV10-2
ASSDVAGYGYT
>11|TRBJ1-5|TRBV6-5
ASSYGPNQPQH
>11|TRBJ1-5|TRBV6-5
ASSFRLDQPQH
>17|TRBJ2-2|TRBV7-6
ASSLAVAGGPLDTGELF
>9|TRBJ2-1|TRBV27
ASSFAREQF
>16|TRBJ2-6|TRBV18
AISPSGTASSGANVLT
>14|TRBJ1-2|TRBV25-1
ASSEYMGGQNYGYT
>13|TRBJ2-1|TRBV6-1
ASSESSGSYNEQF
>13|TRBJ2-7|TRBV5-6
ASSLELAGSHEQY
>13|TRBJ1-1|TRBV5-1
ASSLEGVIATEAF
>11|TRBJ1-2|TRBV2
ASSEARGYGYT
>18|TRBJ2-1|TRBV6-1
ASSEGTGRTWVGSYNEQF
>13|TRBJ2-5|TRBV7-9
ASSLPSGSRETQY
>15|TRBJ1-5|TRBV27
ASSSTGNLLSNQPQH
>11|TRBJ1-1|TRBV10-3
AISGSSGTEAF
>15|TRBJ2-6|TRBV15
ATSRESRGRGANVLT
>12|TRBJ1-2|TRBV5-6
ASSLDFGAGGYT
>13|TRBJ1-1|TRBV4-1
ASSQVTGDSTEAF
>11|TRBJ1-1|TRBV7-9
ASSFGGRTEAF
>12|TRBJ2-7|TRBV7-9
ASSLSGVKYEQY
>12|TRBJ1-2|TRBV6-1
ASKRTGGEYGYT
>14|TRBJ2-2|TRBV15
ATSRDPGDRTGELF
>12|TRBJ2-1|TRBV5-1
ASSPSGENNEQF
>11|TRBJ2-5|TRBV30
ASLGAASETQY
>16|TRBJ1-2|TRBV12-2
ASRFRFPRDGTIRGYT
>14|TRBJ2-5|TRBV4-1
ASSQGVRLAGETQY
>14|TRBJ1-2|TRBV6-6
ASSSPRRDRTYGYT